This T cell receptor beta chain was sequenced in a study of cytomegalovirus exposure and HLA in healthy donors. The study, taken as a whole, reports: In vitro, a few CMV-associated chains proved specific for CMV antigens.

Produced via immunoSEQ multiplex PCR; TCRdb's table is partial and in-frame only. Here the sample spans roughly 150,000 clones, approximately 80% being singletons. Germline CDR1 SGHVS, CDR2 FNYEAQ. V lost 2 bases and J lost 0; bases outside the gene matches: 0. The CDR3 is 16 amino acids. Regarding this clone: Its specificity is not known.

The chain combines TRBV7-6 with TRBJ2-6, with TRBD2 identical over 8 bases. The sequence derives from a man aged 25 to 40 in good health and CMV-seropositive. The sequenced sample was PBMCs. For the CDR3, the DNA is TGTGCCAGCAGCTTACTAGCGGGCTCTGGGGCCAACGTCCTGACTTTC. It codes for CASSLLAGSGANVLTF.